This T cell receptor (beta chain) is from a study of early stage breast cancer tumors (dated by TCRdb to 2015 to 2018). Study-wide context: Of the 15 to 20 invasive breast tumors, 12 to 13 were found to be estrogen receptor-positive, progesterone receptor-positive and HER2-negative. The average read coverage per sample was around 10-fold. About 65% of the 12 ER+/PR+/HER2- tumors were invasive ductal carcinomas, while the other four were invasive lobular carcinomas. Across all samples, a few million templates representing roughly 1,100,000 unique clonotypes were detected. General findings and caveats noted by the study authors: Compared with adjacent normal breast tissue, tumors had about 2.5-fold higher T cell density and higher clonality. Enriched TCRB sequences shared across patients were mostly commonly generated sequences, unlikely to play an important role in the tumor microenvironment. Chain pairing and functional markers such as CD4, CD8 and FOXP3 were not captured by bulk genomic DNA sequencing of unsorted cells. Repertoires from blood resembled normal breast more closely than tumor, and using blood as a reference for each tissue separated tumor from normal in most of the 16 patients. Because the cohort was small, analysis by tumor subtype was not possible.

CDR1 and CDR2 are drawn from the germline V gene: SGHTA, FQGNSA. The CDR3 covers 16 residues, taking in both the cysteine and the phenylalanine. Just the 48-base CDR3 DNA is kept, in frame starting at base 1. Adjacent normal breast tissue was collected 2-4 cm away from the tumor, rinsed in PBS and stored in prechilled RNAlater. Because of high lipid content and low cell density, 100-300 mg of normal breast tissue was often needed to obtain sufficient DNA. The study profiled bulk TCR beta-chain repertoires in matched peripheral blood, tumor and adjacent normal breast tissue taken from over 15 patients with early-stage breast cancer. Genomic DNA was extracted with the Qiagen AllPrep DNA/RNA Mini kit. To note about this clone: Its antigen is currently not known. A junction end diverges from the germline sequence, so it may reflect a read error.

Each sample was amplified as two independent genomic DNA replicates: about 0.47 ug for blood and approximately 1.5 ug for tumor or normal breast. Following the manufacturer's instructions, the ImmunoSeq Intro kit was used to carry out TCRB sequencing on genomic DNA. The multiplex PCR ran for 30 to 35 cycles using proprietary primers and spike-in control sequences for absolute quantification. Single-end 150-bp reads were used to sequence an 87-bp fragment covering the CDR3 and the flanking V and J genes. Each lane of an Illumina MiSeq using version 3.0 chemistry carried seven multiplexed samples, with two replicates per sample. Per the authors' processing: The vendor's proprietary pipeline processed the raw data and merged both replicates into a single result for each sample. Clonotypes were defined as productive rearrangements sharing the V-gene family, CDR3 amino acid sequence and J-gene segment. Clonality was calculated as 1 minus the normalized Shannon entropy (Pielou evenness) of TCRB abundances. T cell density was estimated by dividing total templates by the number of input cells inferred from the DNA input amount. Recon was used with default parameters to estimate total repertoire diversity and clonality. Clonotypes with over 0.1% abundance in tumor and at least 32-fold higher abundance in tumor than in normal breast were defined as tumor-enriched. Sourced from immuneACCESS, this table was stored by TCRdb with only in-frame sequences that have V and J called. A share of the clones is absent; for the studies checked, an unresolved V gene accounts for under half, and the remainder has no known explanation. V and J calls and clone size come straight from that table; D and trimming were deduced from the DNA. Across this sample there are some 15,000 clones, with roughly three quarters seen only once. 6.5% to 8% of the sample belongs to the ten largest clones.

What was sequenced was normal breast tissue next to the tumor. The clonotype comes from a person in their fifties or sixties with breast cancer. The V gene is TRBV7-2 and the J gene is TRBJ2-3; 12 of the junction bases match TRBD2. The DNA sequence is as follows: TGCGCCAGCAGGTCTAGCGGGGGGGCCAACACAGATACGCAGTATTTT. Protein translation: CASRSSGGANTDTQYF.